These 4 T cell receptor beta chains originate from one sample sequenced in a study of T cell repertoires in cytomegalovirus infection. Via MiXCR, TCRdb re-called the reads, giving one row per CDR3 protein. Of almost 550,000 distinct CDR3 sequences in the sample, approximately 15% were seen once. Source material: CD8+ T cells from PBMCs. Receptors originate from a human donor in good health (CMV status not recorded). Some clones in this sample may be carry-over from other donors' samples.

This clonotype was seen a few times. This chain uses TRBV11-2 with TRBJ2-3; TRBD2 aligns across 8 bases. Germline V CDR1 and CDR2: SGHAT, FQNNGV. The CDR3 is made up of 16 amino acids. With V trimmed by 0 bases and J by 1 base, 3 bases remained unmatched. In nucleotides, the CDR3 is TGTGCCAGCAGCTTAGAAGCGGGGGATCGCACAGATACGCAGTATTTT. Translation gives CASSLEAGDRTDTQYF.

This sequence joins TRBV19 and TRBJ2-3; TRBD2 agrees at 10 bases. CDR3 length equals 13 residues. V dropped 5 bases and J dropped 11; count of bases not matched to a gene: 7. From germline, CDR1 is LNHDA and CDR2 SQIVND (reference sequence). The CDR3 DNA reads as TGTGCCAGTAGTTTCGGTAGCGGGAGGAAGCAGTATTTT. This sequence encodes CASSFGSGRKQYF.

This clonotype was detected many times. The chain is built from TRBV6-6 and TRBJ1-4; D is undetermined. The length of the CDR3 is 14 residues. V was trimmed by 6 bases and J by 6 bases, leaving 14 bases between them. The germline V gene has CDR1 MNHNY and CDR2 SVGAGI (reference sequence). CDR3 residues: CASRPKGSYEKLFF. DNA of the CDR3: TGTGCCAGCAGGCCAAAAGGGTCTTATGAAAAACTGTTTTTT.

The table lists this clonotype with many counts. The V and J genes are TRBV5-1 and TRBJ2-6; a weak D match, TRBD1 (6 bases). Germline CDR1 is SGHRS and CDR2 is YFSETQ. The CDR3 consists of 16 residues. Trimming cost V 3 bases and J 0 bases, with 10 bases left between them. Here the CDR3 DNA reads TGCGCCAGCAGCTCTGGACAGAACTCTGGGGCCAACGTCCTGACTTTC. Its translation is CASSSGQNSGANVLTF.